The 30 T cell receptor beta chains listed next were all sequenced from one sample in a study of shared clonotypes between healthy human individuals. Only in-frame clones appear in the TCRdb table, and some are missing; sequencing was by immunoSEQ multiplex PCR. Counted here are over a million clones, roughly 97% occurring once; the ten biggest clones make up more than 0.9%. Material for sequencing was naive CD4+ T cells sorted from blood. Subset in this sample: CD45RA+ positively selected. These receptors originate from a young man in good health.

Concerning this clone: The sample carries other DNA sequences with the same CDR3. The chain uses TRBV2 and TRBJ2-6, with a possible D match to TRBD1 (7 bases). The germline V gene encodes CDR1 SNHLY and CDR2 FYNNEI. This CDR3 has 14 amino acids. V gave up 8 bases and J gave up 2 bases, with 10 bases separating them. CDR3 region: CASSGGTGANVLTF. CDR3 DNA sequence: TGTGCCAGCTCAGGGGGGACTGGGGCCAACGTCCTGACTTTC.

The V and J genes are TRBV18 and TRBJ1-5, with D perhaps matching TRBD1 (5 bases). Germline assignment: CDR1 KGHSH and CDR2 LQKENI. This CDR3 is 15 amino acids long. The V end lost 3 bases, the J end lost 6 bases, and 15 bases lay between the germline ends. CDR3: CASSPSGPQGQPQHF. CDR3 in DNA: TGTGCCAGCTCACCGTCGGGACCCCAAGGTCAGCCCCAGCATTTT. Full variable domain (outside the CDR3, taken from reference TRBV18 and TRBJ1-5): NAGVMQNPRHLVRRRGQEARLRCSPMKGHSHVYWYRQLPEEGLKFMVYLQKENIIDESGMPKERFSAEFPKEGPSILRIQQVVRGDSAAYFCASSPSGPQGQPQHFGDGTRLSIL.

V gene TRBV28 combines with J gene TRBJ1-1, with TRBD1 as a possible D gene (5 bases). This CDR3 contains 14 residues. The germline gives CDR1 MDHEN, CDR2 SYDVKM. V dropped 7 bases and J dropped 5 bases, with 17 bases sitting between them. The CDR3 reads CASIGHRLGTEAFF. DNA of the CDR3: TGTGCCAGCATTGGACATCGGCTGGGGACTGAAGCTTTCTTT.

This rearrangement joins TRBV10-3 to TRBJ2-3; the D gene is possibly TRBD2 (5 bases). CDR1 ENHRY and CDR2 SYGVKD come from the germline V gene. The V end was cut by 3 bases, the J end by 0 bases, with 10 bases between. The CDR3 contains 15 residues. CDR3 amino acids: CAISDIRGSTDTQYF. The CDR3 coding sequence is TGTGCCATCAGTGACATCCGCGGGAGCACAGATACGCAGTATTTT.

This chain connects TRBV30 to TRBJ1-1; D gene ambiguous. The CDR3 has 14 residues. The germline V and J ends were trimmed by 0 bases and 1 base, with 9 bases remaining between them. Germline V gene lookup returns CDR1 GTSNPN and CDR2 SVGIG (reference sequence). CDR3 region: CAWSVRFRNTEAFF. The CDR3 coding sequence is TGTGCCTGGAGTGTTAGATTCCGGAACACTGAAGCTTTCTTT. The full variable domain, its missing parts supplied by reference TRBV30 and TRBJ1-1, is SQTIHQWPATLVQPVGSPLSLECTVEGTSNPNLYWYRQAAGRGLQLLFYSVGIGQISSEVPQNLSASRPQDRQFILSSKKLLLSDSGFYLCAWSVRFRNTEAFFGQGTRLTVV.

The CDR3 region is CASTFSSGTASHEQFF. The CDR3 DNA is TGTGCCAGCACCTTTTCATCCGGGACTGCTAGTCATGAGCAGTTCTTC. This chain connects TRBV7-8 to TRBJ2-1, with D tentatively TRBD2 (6 bases). The V and J ends lost 7 bases and 8 bases respectively, with 24 bases between them. Germline lookup yields CDR1 SGHVS and CDR2 FQNEAQ. This CDR3 has 16 residues.

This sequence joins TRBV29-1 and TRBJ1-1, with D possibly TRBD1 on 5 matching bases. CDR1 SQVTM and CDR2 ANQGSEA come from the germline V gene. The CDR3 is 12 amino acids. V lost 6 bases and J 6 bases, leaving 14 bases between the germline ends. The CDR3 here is CSVGRGDAEAFF. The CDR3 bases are TGCAGCGTGGGGCGGGGGGACGCTGAAGCTTTCTTT.

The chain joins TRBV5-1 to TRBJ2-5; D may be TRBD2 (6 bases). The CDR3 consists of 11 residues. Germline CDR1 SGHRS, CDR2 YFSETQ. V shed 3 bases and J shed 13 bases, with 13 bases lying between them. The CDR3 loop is CASSSPGTLYF. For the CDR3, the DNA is TGCGCCAGCAGCTCACCCGGGACTCTGTACTTC.

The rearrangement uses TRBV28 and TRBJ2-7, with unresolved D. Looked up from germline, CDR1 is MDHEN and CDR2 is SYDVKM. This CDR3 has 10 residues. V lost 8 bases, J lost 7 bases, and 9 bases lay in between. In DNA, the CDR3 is TGTGCCAGCGGGTGGATGGAGCAGTACTTC. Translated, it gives CASGWMEQYF. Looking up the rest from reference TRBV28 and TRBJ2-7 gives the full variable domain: DVKVTQSSRYLVKRTGEKVFLECVQDMDHENMFWYRQDPGLGLRLIYFSYDVKMKEKGDIPEGYSVSREKKERFSLILESASTNQTSMYLCASGWMEQYFGPGTRLTVT.

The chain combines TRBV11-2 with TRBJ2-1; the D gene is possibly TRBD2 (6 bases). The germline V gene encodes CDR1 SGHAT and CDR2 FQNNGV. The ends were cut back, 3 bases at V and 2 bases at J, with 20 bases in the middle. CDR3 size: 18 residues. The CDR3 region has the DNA TGTGCCAGCAGCTTGTCGTTCTCCGGGAGTTCCACCTACAATGAGCAGTTCTTC. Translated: CASSLSFSGSSTYNEQFF.

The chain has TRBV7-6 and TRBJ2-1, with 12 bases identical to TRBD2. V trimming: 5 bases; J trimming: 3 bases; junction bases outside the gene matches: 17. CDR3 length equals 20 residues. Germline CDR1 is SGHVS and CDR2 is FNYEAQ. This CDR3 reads CASSPRAKASGRGLYNEQFF. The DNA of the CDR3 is TGTGCCAGCAGCCCCCGAGCTAAGGCTAGCGGGAGGGGGCTCTACAATGAGCAGTTCTTC.

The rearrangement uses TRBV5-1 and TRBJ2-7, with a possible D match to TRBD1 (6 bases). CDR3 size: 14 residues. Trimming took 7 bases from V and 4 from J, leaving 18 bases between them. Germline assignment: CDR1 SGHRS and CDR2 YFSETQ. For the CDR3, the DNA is TGCGCCAGCGCCGGGGCAGGGGCTGGATACGAGCAGTACTTC. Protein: CASAGAGAGYEQYF.

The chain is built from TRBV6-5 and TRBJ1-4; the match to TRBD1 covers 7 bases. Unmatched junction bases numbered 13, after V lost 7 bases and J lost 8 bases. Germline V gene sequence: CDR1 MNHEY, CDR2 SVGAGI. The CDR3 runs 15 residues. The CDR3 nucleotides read TGTGCCAGCACCGAATCAGGGGGAAGGAGCGAAAAACTGTTTTTT. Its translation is CASTESGGRSEKLFF.

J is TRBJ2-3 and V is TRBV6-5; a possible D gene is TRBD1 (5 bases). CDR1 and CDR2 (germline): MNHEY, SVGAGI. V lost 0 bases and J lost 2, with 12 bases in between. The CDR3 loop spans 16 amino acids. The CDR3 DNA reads TGTGCCAGCAGTTACTCGAGTAGGGGTTTCACAGATACGCAGTATTTT. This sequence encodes CASSYSSRGFTDTQYF.

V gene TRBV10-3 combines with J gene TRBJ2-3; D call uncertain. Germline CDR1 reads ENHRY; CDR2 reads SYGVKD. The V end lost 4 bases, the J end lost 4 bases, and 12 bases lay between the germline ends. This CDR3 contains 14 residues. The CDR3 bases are TGTGCCATCAGTGCGAAGACGTCCCCAGATACGCAGTATTTT. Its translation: CAISAKTSPDTQYF.

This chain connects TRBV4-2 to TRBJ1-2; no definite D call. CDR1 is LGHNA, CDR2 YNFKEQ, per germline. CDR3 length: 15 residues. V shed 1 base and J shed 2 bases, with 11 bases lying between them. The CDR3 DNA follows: TGTGCCAGCAGCCAAGTGGAGAGGGTGAACTATGGCTACACCTTC. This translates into CASSQVERVNYGYTF.

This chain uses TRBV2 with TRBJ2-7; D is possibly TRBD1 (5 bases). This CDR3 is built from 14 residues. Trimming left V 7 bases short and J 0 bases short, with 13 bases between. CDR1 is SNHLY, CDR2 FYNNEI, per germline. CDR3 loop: CASMGRESSYEQYF. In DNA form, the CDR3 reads TGTGCCAGCATGGGCAGGGAAAGCTCCTACGAGCAGTACTTC.

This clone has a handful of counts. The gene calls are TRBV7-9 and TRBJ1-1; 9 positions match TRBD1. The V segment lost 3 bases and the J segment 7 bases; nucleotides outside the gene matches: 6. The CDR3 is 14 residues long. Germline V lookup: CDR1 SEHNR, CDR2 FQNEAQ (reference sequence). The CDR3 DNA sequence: TGTGCCAGCAGCTTGACAGGGGGTTGGGGTGAAGCTTTCTTT. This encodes CASSLTGGWGEAFF.

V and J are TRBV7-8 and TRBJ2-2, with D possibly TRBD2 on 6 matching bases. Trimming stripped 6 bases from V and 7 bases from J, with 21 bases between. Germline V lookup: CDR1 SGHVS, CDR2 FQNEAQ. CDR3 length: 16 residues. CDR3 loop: CASSNPRGGQGGELFF. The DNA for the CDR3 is TGTGCCAGCAGTAACCCGCGAGGAGGGCAGGGCGGGGAGCTGTTTTTT.

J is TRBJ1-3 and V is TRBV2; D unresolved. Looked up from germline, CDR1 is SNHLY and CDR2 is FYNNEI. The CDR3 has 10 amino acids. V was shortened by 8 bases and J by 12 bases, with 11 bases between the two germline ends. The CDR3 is CASRDMIIYF. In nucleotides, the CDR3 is TGTGCCAGCCGGGATATGATCATATATTTT. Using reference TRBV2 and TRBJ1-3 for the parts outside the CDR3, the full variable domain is EPEVTQTPSHQVTQMGQEVILRCVPISNHLYFYWYRQILGQKVEFLVSFYNNEISEKSEIFDDQFSVERPDGSNFTLKIRSTKLEDSAMYFCASRDMIIYFGEGSWLTVV.

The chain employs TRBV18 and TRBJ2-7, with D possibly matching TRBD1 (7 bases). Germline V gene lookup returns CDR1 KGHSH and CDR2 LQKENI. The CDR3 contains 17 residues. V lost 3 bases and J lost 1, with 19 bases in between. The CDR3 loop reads CASSPSLAGQNSYEQYF. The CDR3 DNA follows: TGTGCCAGCTCACCGAGCTTGGCGGGACAGAATTCCTACGAGCAGTACTTC.

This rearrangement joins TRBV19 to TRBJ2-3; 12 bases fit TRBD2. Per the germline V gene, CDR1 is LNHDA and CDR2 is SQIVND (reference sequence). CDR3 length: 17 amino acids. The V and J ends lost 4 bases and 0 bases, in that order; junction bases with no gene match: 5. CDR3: CASSTRTSGTSTDTQYF. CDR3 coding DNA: TGTGCCAGTAGTACGAGGACTAGCGGGACAAGCACAGATACGCAGTATTTT.

The CDR3 DNA reads as TGTGCCAGCAGCTTAAGACTAGCGGGAGTCGATGAGCAGTTCTTC. Translating gives CASSLRLAGVDEQFF. The chain recombines TRBV11-3 with TRBJ2-1, with 12 positions matching TRBD2. The CDR3 has 15 residues. The V gene end was trimmed by 2 bases and the J gene end by 8 bases; junction bases not matched to a gene: 4. Germline lookup yields CDR1 SGHNT and CDR2 YENEEA. The full variable domain, rest sourced from reference TRBV11-3 and TRBJ2-1, is EAGVVQSPRYKIIEKKQPVAFWCNPISGHNTLYWYLQNLGQGPELLIRYENEEAVDDSQLPKDRFSAERLKGVDSTLKIQPAELGDSAVYLCASSLRLAGVDEQFFGPGTRLTVL.

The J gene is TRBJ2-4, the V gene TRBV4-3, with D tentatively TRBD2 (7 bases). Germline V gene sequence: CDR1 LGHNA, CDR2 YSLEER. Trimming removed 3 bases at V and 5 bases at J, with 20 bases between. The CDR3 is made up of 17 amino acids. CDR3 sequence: CASSHDKRGRAENIQYF. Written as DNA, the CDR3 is TGCGCCAGCAGCCACGATAAGAGGGGGAGGGCCGAAAACATTCAGTACTTC.

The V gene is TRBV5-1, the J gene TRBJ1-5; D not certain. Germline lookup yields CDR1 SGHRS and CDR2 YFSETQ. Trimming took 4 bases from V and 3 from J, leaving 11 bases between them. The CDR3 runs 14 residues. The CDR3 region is CASSPDGNNQPQHF. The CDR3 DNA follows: TGCGCCAGCAGCCCCGACGGTAACAATCAGCCCCAGCATTTT.

CDR3 sequence (DNA): TGTGCCAGCAGCTTAGGAGTTGGCCGCAGGCAAGCTTTCTTT. Its translation: CASSLGVGRRQAFF. The chain employs TRBV11-2 and TRBJ1-1; D is unresolved. Germline assignment: CDR1 SGHAT and CDR2 FQNNGV. Trimming left V 1 base short and J 9 bases short, with 15 bases between. This CDR3 region has 14 residues.

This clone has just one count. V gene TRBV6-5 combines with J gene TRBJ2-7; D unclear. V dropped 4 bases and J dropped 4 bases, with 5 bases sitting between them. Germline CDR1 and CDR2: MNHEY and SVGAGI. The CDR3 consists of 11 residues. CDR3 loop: CASSFRYEQYF. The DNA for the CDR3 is TGTGCCAGCAGTTTTCGGTACGAGCAGTACTTC.

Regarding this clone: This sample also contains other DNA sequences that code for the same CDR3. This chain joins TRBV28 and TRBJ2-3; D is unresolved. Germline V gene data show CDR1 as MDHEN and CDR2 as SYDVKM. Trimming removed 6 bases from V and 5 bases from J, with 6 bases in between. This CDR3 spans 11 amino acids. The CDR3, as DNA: TGTGCCAGCAGCCCCAAAGATACGCAGTATTTT. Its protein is CASSPKDTQYF.

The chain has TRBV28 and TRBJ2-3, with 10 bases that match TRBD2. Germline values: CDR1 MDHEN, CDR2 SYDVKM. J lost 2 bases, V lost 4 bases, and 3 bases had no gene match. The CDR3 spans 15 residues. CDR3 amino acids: CASSWSGRATDTQYF. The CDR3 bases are TGTGCCAGCAGTTGGAGCGGGAGGGCCACAGATACGCAGTATTTT.

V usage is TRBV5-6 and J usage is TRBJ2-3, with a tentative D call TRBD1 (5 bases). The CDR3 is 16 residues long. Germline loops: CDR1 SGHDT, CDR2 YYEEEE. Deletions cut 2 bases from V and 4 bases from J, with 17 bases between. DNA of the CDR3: TGTGCCAGCAGCTTATTGACAGCCTTGGCGCCAGATACGCAGTATTTT. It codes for CASSLLTALAPDTQYF.